Presented here are 22 T cell receptor beta chains from one specimen sequenced in a study of T-cell reconstitution after alpha-beta-depleted transplantation in children (TCRdb year 2016). Per the publication, the treatment or condition label means: allogeneic hematopoietic cell transplantation with graft depleted of TCRalphabeta T cells and CD19 B cells. Libraries were built with PCR. Sequencer: Illumina HiSeq 2500. To normalize quantification of the TCRbeta repertoire, the TCR libraries were built with molecular barcoding that relied on unique molecular identifiers. TCRdb passed the public sequencing reads through fastp at Q25 and MiXCR, retaining productive beta sequences. Under each unique CDR3 protein, matching rows form one entry showing the most common genes and DNA. In all, the sample holds approximately 650,000 distinct CDR3 sequences, and approximately 14% of those were seen once. The ten largest clones capture 0.65% to 0.9% of the sample.

Sequenced here: PBMCs, sampled before TCRalphabeta/CD19-depleted stem cell transplant. The receptor set was obtained from a girl aged 2-9 years with congenital amegakaryocytic thrombocytopenia, due to receive a stem cell transplant.

The chain recombines TRBV12-3 or TRBV12-4 with TRBJ2-3, with TRBD2 identical over 7 bases. The CDR3 spans 15 residues. J lost 6 bases, V lost 1 base, and 7 bases had no gene match. CDR3 region: CASSLVGGKGDTQYF. The CDR3 DNA reads TGTGCCAGCAGTTTAGTGGGAGGGAAGGGTGATACGCAGTATTTT.

This clonotype was detected ten times or more. This chain joins TRBV29-1 and TRBJ2-1; D not resolved. Trimming left V 4 bases short and J 2 bases short, with 18 bases between. Germline loops: CDR1 SQVTM, CDR2 ANQGSEA. CDR3 length: 16 residues. The CDR3 region is CSVVSELPSTYNEQFF. The CDR3 nucleotides are TGCAGCGTTGTCTCGGAACTACCCTCAACCTACAATGAGCAGTTCTTC.

There are a few counts of this clonotype. The J gene is TRBJ1-1, the V gene TRBV6-4, with a weak D call TRBD1 (6 bases). The CDR3 loop spans 14 amino acids. The V and J ends lost 3 bases and 0 bases respectively, with 8 bases between them. Germline values: CDR1 MRHNA, CDR2 SNTAGT. Written as DNA, the CDR3 is TGTGCCAGCAGTGAATCAGGGGTGAACACTGAAGCTTTCTTT. This codes for CASSESGVNTEAFF.

Ten or more counts support this clonotype. The chain is built from TRBV20-1 and TRBJ1-6; D is possibly TRBD1 (6 bases). The V and J ends lost 3 bases and 11 bases respectively, with 17 bases between them. The CDR3 contains 14 residues. The germline gives CDR1 DFQATT, CDR2 SNEGSKA (reference sequence). DNA for the CDR3: TGCAGTGCTAGGGGGGGACACTTAAAAGCACCCCTCCACTTT. Residues: CSARGGHLKAPLHF.

This clonotype was picked up a small number of times. The V and J genes are TRBV27 and TRBJ1-6; D is unclear. Germline CDR1 reads MNHEY; CDR2 reads SMNVEV (reference sequence). V lost 4 bases and J lost 8, with 12 bases in between. CDR3 size: 14 residues. CDR3 region: CASSSATQYSPLHF. CDR3 in DNA: TGTGCCAGCAGTTCCGCCACCCAGTATTCACCCCTCCACTTT.

This clonotype was recorded at least ten times. This chain joins TRBV7-6 and TRBJ2-1; no definite D call. The V end was cut by 0 bases, the J end by 3 bases, with 9 bases between. Germline CDR1 and CDR2: SGHVS and FNYEAQ. The length of the CDR3 is 15 residues. The CDR3 protein is CASSLALRSYNEQFF. CDR3 nucleotides: TGTGCCAGCAGCTTAGCGCTGCGGAGCTACAATGAGCAGTTCTTC.

The genes are TRBV29-1 and TRBJ2-1, with no clear D. This CDR3 is 13 amino acids long. Between the trimmed V and J ends, which lost 6 bases and 6 bases, there was a span of 15 bases. Looked up from germline, CDR1 is SQVTM and CDR2 is ANQGSEA. The CDR3 loop is CSVSRLPPNEQFF. The CDR3 DNA reads as TGCAGCGTCTCGAGACTTCCACCCAATGAGCAGTTCTTC.

This clonotype was seen more than once but under ten times. The chain is built from TRBV19 and TRBJ2-7; D might be TRBD1 or TRBD2, each matching 5 bases. The CDR3 consists of 11 residues. The V end lost 10 bases, the J end lost 9 bases, and 16 bases lay between the germline ends. Per the germline V gene, CDR1 is LNHDA and CDR2 is SQIVND (reference sequence). The CDR3 DNA reads as TGTGCCACTGGACCCCGAGGGGCGCAGTACTTC. Protein product: CATGPRGAQYF.

This clonotype was picked up a small number of times. The chain is built from TRBV30 and TRBJ1-2; unclear D gene. V lost 2 bases and J 8 bases, leaving 15 bases between the germline ends. CDR1 GTSNPN and CDR2 SVGIG come from the germline V gene (reference sequence). This CDR3 is built from 13 residues. The CDR3 DNA sequence: TGTGCCTGGAGTAGACACTTGGGTCCGGGCTACACCTTC. Protein: CAWSRHLGPGYTF. Full variable domain (remainder filled in from reference TRBV30 and TRBJ1-2): SQTIHQWPATLVQPVGSPLSLECTVEGTSNPNLYWYRQAAGRGLQLLFYSVGIGQISSEVPQNLSASRPQDRQFILSSKKLLLSDSGFYLCAWSRHLGPGYTFGSGTRLTVV.

DNA for the CDR3: TGTGCCAGCAGTTCTAGGGTTCTCAATGAGCAGTTCTTC. This encodes CASSSRVLNEQFF. The gene calls are TRBV12-3 or TRBV12-4 and TRBJ2-1; D unclear. This CDR3 comprises 13 residues. V was trimmed by 4 bases and J by 6 bases, leaving 10 bases between them.

This clonotype was observed many times. This chain joins TRBV29-1 and TRBJ2-7; 11 nucleotides match TRBD2. The CDR3 is 14 amino acids. CDR1 is SQVTM, CDR2 ANQGSEA, per germline. The junction had 2 bases not matched to a gene; V was cut back by 4 bases and J by 0 bases. This CDR3 reads CSVGTSGSSYEQYF. DNA for the CDR3: TGCAGCGTTGGTACTAGCGGGAGCTCCTACGAGCAGTACTTC.

At least ten counts were recorded for this clonotype. The CDR3 region is CASSPGKTLAEQFF. The CDR3 nucleotides are TGCGCCAGCAGCCCGGGGAAAACCCTCGCTGAGCAGTTCTTC. This rearrangement joins TRBV4-1 to TRBJ2-1; D possibly corresponds to TRBD2 (5 bases). This CDR3 comprises 14 residues. The V end was cut by 4 bases, the J end by 9 bases, with 16 bases between. Germline CDR1 is MGHRA and CDR2 is YSYEKL.

This clonotype has more than one count but fewer than ten. The chain recombines TRBV20-1 with TRBJ2-7; D remains ambiguous. From germline, CDR1 is DFQATT and CDR2 SNEGSKA (reference sequence). The CDR3 covers 14 residues. V was cut by 2 bases and J by 3 bases, with 14 bases left in between. Here the CDR3 DNA reads TGCAGTGCTAGAATGCGCACGACCCTCTACGAGCAGTACTTC. Protein sequence: CSARMRTTLYEQYF.

This clonotype has ten or more counts. V and J are TRBV12-3 or TRBV12-4 and TRBJ2-3, with D perhaps TRBD1 or TRBD2 (6 bases each). The CDR3 has 18 residues. V was shortened by 7 bases and J by 3 bases, with 26 bases between the two germline ends. CDR3 nucleotide sequence: TGTGCCAGCACGCCCCACCGGCGGGACAACCGAAGGACAGATACGCAGTATTTT. Translation gives CASTPHRRDNRRTDTQYF.

This clonotype was counted at least ten times. CDR3 loop: CASSLEPPVMYTEAFF. The CDR3 DNA reads TGTGCCAGCAGCCTAGAGCCGCCGGTGATGTACACTGAAGCTTTCTTT. The genes are TRBV7-3 and TRBJ1-1; D is unresolved. V shed 5 bases and J shed 3 bases, with 19 bases lying between them. This CDR3 comprises 16 residues. Germline loops: CDR1 SGHTA, CDR2 FQGTGA.

This clonotype was detected a few times. J is TRBJ1-1 and V is TRBV20-1; 11 bases agree with TRBD1. Germline values: CDR1 DFQATT, CDR2 SNEGSKA (reference sequence). The CDR3 sequence is 13 residues long. Losses at the gene ends were 6 bases for V and 4 bases for J; bases not matched to a gene: 4. Here the CDR3 DNA reads TGCAGTGCCCCGGGACAGGGGGTCACTGAAGCTTTCTTT. Protein sequence: CSAPGQGVTEAFF.

The chain employs TRBV20-1 and TRBJ2-1, with 8 bases fitting TRBD2. CDR3 size: 14 residues. Unmatched junction bases numbered 7, after V lost 3 bases and J lost 6 bases. The germline gives CDR1 DFQATT, CDR2 SNEGSKA (reference sequence). The CDR3 reads CSASTGTSPNEQFF. The DNA for the CDR3 is TGCAGTGCTAGTACCGGGACTAGTCCCAATGAGCAGTTCTTC.

This clonotype showed up many times. The CDR3 here is CSARVGTLNEQFF. CDR3 bases: TGCAGTGCTAGAGTCGGGACACTTAATGAGCAGTTCTTC. The chain combines TRBV20-1 with TRBJ2-1, with D perhaps matching TRBD1 (6 bases). Germline CDR1 DFQATT, CDR2 SNEGSKA (reference sequence). V was trimmed by 1 base and J by 7 bases, leaving 11 bases between them. CDR3 size: 13 residues.

This clonotype turned up a few times. This sequence joins TRBV5-1 and TRBJ1-2; D not certain. This CDR3 has 12 amino acids. Germline V CDR1 and CDR2: SGHRS, YFSETQ. The V gene lost 4 bases and the J gene lost 6 bases, with 10 bases spanning the gap. CDR3: CASSPGVDGYTF. DNA for the CDR3: TGCGCCAGCAGCCCGGGTGTGGATGGCTACACCTTC.

This clonotype came up a few times. The chain carries TRBV20-1 and TRBJ2-1, with D maybe TRBD2 (6 bases). The germline V and J ends were trimmed by 3 bases and 2 bases, with 17 bases remaining between them. The CDR3 spans 16 residues. The germline V gene has CDR1 DFQATT and CDR2 SNEGSKA (reference sequence). CDR3 bases: TGCAGTGCTAGTGTTTATCCGGGAGCGACCTACAATGAGCAGTTCTTC. Its translation: CSASVYPGATYNEQFF.

This clonotype was found many times. V is TRBV5-1 and J is TRBJ2-2; D remains ambiguous. CDR1 and CDR2 (germline): SGHRS, YFSETQ. There are 12 residues in the CDR3. Trimming took off 2 bases at V and 4 bases at J, with 3 bases between the two ends. CDR3 sequence (DNA): TGCGCCAGCAGCTTCGCCACCGGGGAGCTGTTTTTT. Translation: CASSFATGELFF.

On this clonotype: An end of the junction differs from the germline gene, which may be a read error. CDR3 amino acids: CATSLAPGPSSGYTF. The CDR3 region has the DNA TGCGCCACCAGCTTGGCCCCCGGGCCTAGCTCCGGCTACACATTC. V and J are TRBV5-1 and TRBJ1-2; no firm D call. Per germline, CDR1 SGHRS and CDR2 YFSETQ. The CDR3 is 15 amino acids.